These 5 T cell receptor beta chains came from one sample sequenced in a study of cytomegalovirus exposure and HLA in healthy donors. PCR used 60 Vbeta primers and 13 Jbeta primers. TCRdb's table, derived via immunoSEQ multiplex PCR, lists solely in-frame clones and lacks some. The sample contains 95,000 to 150,000 clones, around 69% of which appear only once. Sequenced: PBMCs. The receptors shown here come from a woman aged 40-49 years in good health and CMV-seropositive.

The V gene is TRBV6-1, the J gene TRBJ2-3; 10 bases align to TRBD1. In germline, CDR1 is MNHNS, CDR2 SASEGT. The V segment lost 4 bases and the J segment 1 base; nucleotides outside the gene matches: 2. The CDR3 runs 15 residues. The CDR3 here is CASSGQGAGTDTQYF. CDR3 sequence (DNA): TGTGCCAGCAGTGGACAGGGGGCTGGCACAGATACGCAGTATTTT.

The CDR3 spells CASSFDSGNTEAFF. As DNA, the CDR3 is TGCGCCAGCAGCTTCGATTCGGGGAACACTGAAGCTTTCTTT. The chain joins TRBV5-1 to TRBJ1-1; D call uncertain. The CDR3 has 14 amino acids. The V gene's germline CDR1 is SGHRS and CDR2 YFSETQ. Trimming pared 2 bases from V and 1 base from J, leaving 9 bases between. The full variable domain, rest sourced from reference TRBV5-1 and TRBJ1-1, is KAGVTQTPRYLIKTRGQQVTLSCSPISGHRSVSWYQQTPGQGLQFLFEYFSETQRNKGNFPGRFSGRQFSNSRSEMNVSTLELGDSALYLCASSFDSGNTEAFFGQGTRLTVV.

This chain connects TRBV5-1 to TRBJ1-1; a weak D match, TRBD1 (6 bases). The germline gives CDR1 SGHRS, CDR2 YFSETQ. CDR3 length: 15 amino acids. V was shortened by 0 bases and J by 5 bases, with 14 bases between the two germline ends. Here the CDR3 reads CASSLAQGSGTEAFF. The DNA of the CDR3 is TGCGCCAGCAGCTTGGCGCAGGGGTCGGGGACTGAAGCTTTCTTT.

V and J are TRBV5-8 and TRBJ2-3, with 10 bases fitting TRBD1. Germline CDR1 and CDR2: SGHTS and YDEGEE. The CDR3 has 16 amino acids. V gave up 4 bases and J gave up 5 bases; unmatched junction bases: 10. The CDR3 reads CASSDGTGDPRDTQYF. The CDR3 bases are TGTGCCAGCAGCGACGGGACAGGGGATCCCCGAGATACGCAGTATTTT. Combining the CDR3 with reference TRBV5-8 and TRBJ2-3 gives the whole variable domain EAGVTQSPTHLIKTRGQQATLRCSPISGHTSVYWYQQALGLGLQFLLWYDEGEERNRGNFPPRFSGRQFPNYSSELNVNALELEDSALYLCASSDGTGDPRDTQYFGPGTRLTVL.

Within the sample, this clone is medium-sized. V and J are TRBV2 and TRBJ1-2; TRBD1 matches 12 bases. Germline V gene lookup returns CDR1 SNHLY and CDR2 FYNNEI. The CDR3 runs 14 residues. Unmatched junction bases numbered 2, after V lost 5 bases and J lost 4 bases. DNA for the CDR3: TGTGCCAGCAGTCCGGGACAGGGGGCCTATGGCTACACCTTC. Amino acid sequence: CASSPGQGAYGYTF. Together with reference TRBV2 and TRBJ1-2, the CDR3 gives the full variable domain: EPEVTQTPSHQVTQMGQEVILRCVPISNHLYFYWYRQILGQKVEFLVSFYNNEISEKSEIFDDQFSVERPDGSNFTLKIRSTKLEDSAMYFCASSPGQGAYGYTFGSGTRLTVV.